The entry that follows covers one TCR beta chain sequence. The data derive from a study of T cell responses to AZD1222 COVID-19 vaccine. The data were produced by immunoSEQ multiplex PCR, yet TCRdb's version contains in-frame clones alone and is incomplete. Of about 180,000 clones detected, roughly 91% appear once; the ten largest clones hold about 1%. Trimming left V 3 bases short and J 0 bases short, with 12 bases between. This CDR3 region has 15 residues. Per germline, CDR1 GTSNPN and CDR2 SVGIG (reference sequence). The chain couples TRBV30 to TRBJ1-3; maybe TRBD1 (5 bases). The source of this sequence is an adult who received the MenACWY meningococcal vaccine as a control. This sample comprised peripheral blood, obtained 28 days after the second dose of the MenACWY control vaccine. CDR3 nucleotides: TGTGCCTGGAGGGGGACTCACTACTCTGGAAACACCATATATTTT. Translation: CAWRGTHYSGNTIYF.